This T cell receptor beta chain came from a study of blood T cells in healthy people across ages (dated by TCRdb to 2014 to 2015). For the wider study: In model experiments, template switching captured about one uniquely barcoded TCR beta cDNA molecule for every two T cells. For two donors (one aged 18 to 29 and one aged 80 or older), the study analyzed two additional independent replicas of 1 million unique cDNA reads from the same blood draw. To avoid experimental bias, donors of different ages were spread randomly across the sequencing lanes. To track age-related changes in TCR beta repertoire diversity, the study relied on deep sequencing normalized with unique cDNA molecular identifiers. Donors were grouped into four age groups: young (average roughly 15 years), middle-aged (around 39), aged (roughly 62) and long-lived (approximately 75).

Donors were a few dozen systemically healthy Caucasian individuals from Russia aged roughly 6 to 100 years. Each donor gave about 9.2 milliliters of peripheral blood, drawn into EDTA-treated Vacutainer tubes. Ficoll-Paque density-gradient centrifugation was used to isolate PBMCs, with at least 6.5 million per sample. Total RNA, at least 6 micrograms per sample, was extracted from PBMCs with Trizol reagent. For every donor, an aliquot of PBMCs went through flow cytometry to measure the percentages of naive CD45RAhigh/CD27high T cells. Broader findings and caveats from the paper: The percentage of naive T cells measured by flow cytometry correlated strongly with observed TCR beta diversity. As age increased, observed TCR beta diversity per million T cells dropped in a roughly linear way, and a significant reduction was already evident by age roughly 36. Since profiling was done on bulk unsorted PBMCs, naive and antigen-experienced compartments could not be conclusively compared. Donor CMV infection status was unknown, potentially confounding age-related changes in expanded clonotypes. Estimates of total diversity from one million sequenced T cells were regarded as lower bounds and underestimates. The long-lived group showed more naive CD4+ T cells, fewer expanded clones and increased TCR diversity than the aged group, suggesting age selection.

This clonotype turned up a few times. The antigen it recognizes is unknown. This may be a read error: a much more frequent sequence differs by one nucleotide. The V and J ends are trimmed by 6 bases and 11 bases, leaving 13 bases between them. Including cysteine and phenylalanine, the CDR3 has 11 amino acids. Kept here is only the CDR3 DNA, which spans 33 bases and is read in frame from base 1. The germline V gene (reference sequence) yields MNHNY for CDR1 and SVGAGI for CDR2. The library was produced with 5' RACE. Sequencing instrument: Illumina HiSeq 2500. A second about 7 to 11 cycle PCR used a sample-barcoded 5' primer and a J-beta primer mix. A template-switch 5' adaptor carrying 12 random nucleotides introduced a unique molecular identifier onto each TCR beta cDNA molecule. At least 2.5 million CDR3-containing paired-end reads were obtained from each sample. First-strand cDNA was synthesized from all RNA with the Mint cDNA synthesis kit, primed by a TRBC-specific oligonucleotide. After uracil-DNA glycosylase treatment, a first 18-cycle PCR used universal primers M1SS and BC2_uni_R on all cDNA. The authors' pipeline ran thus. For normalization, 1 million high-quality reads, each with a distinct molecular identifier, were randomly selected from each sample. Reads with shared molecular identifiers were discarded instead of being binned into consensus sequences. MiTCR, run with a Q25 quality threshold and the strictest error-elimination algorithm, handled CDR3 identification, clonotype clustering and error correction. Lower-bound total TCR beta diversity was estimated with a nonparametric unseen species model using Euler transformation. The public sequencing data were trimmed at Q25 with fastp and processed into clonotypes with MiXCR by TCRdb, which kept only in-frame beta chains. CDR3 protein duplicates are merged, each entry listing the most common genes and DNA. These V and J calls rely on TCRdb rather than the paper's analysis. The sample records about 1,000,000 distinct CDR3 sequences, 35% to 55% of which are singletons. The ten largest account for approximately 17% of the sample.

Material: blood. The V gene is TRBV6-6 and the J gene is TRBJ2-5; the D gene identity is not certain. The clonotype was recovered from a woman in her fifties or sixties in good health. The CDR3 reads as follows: CASSYTNEQYF. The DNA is TGTGCCAGCAGCTACACTAATGAGCAGTACTTC.